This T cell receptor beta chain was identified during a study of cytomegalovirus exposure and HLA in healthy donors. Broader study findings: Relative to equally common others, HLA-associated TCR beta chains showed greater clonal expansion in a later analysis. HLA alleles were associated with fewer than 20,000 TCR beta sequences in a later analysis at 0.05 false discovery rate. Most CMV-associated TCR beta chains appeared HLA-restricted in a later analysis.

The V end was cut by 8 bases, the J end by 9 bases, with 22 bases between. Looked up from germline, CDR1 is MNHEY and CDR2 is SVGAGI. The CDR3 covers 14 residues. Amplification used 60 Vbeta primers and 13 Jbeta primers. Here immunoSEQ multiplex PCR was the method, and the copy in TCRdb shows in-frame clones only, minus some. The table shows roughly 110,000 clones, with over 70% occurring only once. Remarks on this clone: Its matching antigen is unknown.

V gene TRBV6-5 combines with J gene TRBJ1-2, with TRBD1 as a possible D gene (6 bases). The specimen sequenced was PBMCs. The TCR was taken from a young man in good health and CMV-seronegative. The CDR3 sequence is CASYTLGNRASYTF. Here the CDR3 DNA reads TGTGCCAGCTATACACTGGGGAACAGGGCTAGCTACACCTTC.